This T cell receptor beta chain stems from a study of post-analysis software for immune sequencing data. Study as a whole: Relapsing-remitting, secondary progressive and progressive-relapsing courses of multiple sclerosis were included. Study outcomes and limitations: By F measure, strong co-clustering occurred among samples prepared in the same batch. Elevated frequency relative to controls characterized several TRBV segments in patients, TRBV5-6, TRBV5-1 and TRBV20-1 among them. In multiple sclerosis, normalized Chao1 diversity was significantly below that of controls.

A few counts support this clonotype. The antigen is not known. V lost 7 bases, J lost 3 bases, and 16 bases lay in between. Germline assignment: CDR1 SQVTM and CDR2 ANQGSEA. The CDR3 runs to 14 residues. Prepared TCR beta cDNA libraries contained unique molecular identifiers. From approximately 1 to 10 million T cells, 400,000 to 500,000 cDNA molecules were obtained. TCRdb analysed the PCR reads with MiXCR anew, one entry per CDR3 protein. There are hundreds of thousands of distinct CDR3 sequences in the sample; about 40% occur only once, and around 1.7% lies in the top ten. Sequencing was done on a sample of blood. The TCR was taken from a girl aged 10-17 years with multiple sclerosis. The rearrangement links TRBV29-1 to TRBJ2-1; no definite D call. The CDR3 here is CSAPAEPYYNEQFF. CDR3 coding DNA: TGCAGCGCCCCGGCGGAGCCTTACTACAATGAGCAGTTCTTC.